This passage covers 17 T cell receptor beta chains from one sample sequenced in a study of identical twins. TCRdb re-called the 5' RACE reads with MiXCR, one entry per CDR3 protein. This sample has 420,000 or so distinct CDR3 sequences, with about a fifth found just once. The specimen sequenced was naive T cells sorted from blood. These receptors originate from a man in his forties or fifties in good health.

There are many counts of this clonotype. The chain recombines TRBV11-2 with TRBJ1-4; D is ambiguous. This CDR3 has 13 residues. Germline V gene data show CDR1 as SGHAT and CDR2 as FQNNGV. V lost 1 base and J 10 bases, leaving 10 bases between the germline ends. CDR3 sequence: CASSLVRPAKLFF. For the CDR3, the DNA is TGTGCCAGCAGCTTAGTAAGGCCGGCAAAACTGTTTTTT.

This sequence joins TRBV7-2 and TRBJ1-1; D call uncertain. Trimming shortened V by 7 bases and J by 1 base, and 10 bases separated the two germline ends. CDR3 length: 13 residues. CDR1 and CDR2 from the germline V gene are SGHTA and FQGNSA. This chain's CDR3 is CASNFGRNTEAFF. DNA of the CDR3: TGTGCCAGCAACTTCGGACGGAACACTGAAGCTTTCTTT.

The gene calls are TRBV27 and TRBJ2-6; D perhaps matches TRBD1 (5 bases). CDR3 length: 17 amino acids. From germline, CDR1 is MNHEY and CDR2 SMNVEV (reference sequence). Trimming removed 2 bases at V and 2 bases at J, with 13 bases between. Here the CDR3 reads CASSLLQVGTGANVLTF. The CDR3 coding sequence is TGTGCCAGCAGTTTACTACAGGTTGGCACTGGGGCCAACGTCCTGACTTTC.

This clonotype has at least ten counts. The CDR3 DNA follows: TGCGCCAGCAGCTTGGCCGGAGGACTAGTTAGTGATACGCAGTATTTT. It is translated as CASSLAGGLVSDTQYF. The V gene is TRBV5-1, the J gene TRBJ2-3; TRBD2 aligns across 7 bases. Germline trimming cut 0 bases from V and 6 bases from J; bases unmatched to any gene: 10. In germline, CDR1 is SGHRS, CDR2 YFSETQ. The CDR3 length is 16 residues.

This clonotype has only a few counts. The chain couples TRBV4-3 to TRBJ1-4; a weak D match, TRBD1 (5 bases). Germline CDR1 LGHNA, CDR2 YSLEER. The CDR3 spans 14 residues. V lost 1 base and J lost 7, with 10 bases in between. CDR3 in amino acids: CASSQAQGGEKLFF. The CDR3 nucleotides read TGCGCCAGCAGCCAAGCCCAGGGTGGTGAAAAACTGTTTTTT.

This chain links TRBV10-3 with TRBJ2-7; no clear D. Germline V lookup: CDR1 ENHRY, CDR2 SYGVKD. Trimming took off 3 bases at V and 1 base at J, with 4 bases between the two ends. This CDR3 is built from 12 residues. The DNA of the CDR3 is TGTGCCATCAGTGACCGTTCCTACGAGCAGTACTTC. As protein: CAISDRSYEQYF.

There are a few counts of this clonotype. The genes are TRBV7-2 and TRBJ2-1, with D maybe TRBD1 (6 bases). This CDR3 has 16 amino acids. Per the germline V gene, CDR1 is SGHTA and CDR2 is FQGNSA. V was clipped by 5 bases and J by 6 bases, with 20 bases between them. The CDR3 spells CASSTGQIVMSNEQFF. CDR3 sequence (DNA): TGTGCCAGCAGCACCGGACAGATAGTAATGAGCAATGAGCAGTTCTTC.

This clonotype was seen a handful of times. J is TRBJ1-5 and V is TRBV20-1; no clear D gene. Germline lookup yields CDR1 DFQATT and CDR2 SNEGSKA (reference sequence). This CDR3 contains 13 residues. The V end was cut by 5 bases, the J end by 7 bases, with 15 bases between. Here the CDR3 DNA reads TGCAGTGCTCTCGATTCGGTTCTACAGCCCCAGCATTTT. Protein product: CSALDSVLQPQHF.

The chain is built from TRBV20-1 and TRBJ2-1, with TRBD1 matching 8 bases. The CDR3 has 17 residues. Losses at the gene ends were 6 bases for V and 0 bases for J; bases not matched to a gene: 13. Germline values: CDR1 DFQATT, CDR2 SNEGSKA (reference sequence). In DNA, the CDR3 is TGCAGTGCGAACCGGCCCCAGGGGGCCTACTCCTACAATGAGCAGTTCTTC. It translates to CSANRPQGAYSYNEQFF.

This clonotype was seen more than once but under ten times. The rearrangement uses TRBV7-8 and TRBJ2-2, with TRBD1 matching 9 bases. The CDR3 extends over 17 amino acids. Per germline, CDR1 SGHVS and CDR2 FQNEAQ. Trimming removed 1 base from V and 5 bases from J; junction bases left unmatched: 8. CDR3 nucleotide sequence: TGTGCCAGCAGCTTAGAACCGGGACAGGGTGGTACCGGGGAGCTGTTTTTT. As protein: CASSLEPGQGGTGELFF.

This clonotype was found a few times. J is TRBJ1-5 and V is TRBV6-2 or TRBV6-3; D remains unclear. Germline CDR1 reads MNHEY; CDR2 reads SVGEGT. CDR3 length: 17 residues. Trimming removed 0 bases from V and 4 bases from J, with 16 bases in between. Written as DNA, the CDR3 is TGTGCCAGCAGTTACTCTCCCTTCCGGAGGTCGAATCAGCCCCAGCATTTT. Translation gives CASSYSPFRRSNQPQHF.

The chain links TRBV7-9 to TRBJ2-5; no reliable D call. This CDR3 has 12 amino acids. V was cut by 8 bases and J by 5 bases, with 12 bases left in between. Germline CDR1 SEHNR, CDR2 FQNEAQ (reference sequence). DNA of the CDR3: TGTGCCAGCGCAGGCCTCCAGGAGACCCAGTACTTC. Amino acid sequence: CASAGLQETQYF.

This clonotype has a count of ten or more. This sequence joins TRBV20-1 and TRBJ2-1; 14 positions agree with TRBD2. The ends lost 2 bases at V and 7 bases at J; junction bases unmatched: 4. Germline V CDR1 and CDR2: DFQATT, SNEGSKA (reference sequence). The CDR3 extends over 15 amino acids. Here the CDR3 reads CSARRTSGRKNEQFF. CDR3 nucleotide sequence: TGCAGTGCTAGAAGGACTAGCGGGAGGAAGAATGAGCAGTTCTTC.

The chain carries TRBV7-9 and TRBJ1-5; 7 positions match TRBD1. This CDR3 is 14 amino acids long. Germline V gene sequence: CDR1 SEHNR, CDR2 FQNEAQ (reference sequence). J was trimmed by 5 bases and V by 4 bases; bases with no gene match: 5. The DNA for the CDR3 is TGTGCCAGCAGCTCTAGGACAGGTGATCAGCCCCAGCATTTT. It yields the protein CASSSRTGDQPQHF.

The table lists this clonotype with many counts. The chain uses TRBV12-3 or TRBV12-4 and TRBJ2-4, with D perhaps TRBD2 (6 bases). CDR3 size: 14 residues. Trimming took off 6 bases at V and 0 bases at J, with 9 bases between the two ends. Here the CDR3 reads CASSGGRAKNIQYF. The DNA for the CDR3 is TGTGCCAGCAGCGGGGGTAGAGCCAAAAACATTCAGTACTTC.

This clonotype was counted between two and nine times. Here the CDR3 DNA reads TGCAGTGCTAGGACAGGGCGGGGTACAGATACGCAGTATTTT. This sequence encodes CSARTGRGTDTQYF. The genes are TRBV20-1 and TRBJ2-3, with a tentative D call TRBD1 (7 bases). CDR1 is DFQATT, CDR2 SNEGSKA, per germline (reference sequence). The CDR3 totals 14 residues. Trimming took 3 bases from V and 3 from J, leaving 13 bases between them.

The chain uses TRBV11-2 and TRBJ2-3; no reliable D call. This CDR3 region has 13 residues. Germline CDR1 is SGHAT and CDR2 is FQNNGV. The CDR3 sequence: CATNGGSTDTQYF. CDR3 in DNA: TGTGCGACCAATGGCGGCTCCACAGATACGCAGTATTTT.